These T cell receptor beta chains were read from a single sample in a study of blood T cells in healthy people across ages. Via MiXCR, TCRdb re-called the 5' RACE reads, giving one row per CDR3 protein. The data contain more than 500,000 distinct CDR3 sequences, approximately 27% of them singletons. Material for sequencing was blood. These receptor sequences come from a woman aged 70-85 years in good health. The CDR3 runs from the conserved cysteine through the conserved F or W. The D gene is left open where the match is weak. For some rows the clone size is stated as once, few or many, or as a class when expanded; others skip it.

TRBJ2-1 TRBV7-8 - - CASSARPSSYNEQFF TGTGCCAGCAGCGCCAGGCCGAGCTCCTACAATGAGCAGTTCTTC
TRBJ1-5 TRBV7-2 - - CASSQGFEQGRQHF TGTGCCAGCAGCCAGGGCTTCGAGCAAGGTCGCCAGCATTTT
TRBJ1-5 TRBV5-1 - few CASSLETGNQPQHF TGCGCCAGCAGCTTGGAGACAGGTAACCAGCCCCAGCATTTT
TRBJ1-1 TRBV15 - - CATSRVVNTEAFF TGTGCCACCAGCAGAGTTGTGAACACTGAAGCTTTCTTT
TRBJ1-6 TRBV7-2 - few CASSTRDWSSPLHF TGTGCCAGCAGCACCCGGGACTGGAGTTCACCCCTCCACTTT
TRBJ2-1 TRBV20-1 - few CSAREEGGRGQFF TGCAGTGCTAGAGAGGAGGGGGGGCGCGGGCAGTTCTTC
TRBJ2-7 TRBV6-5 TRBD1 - CASSYGGQGYYEQYF TGTGCCAGCAGTTACGGGGGACAGGGGTACTACGAGCAGTACTTC
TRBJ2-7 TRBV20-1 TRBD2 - CSAYAGDRNYEQYF TGCAGTGCTTATGCGGGGGATAGGAACTACGAGCAGTACTTC
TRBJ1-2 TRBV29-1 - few CSVEDKSNYGYTF TGCAGCGTTGAAGACAAAAGTAACTATGGCTACACCTTC
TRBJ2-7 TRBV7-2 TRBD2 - CASSLGTSGRIYEQYF TGTGCCAGCAGCTTAGGGACTAGCGGGAGGATTTACGAGCAGTACTTC
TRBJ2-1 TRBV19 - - CASSIGSLLYNEQFF TGTGCCAGTAGTATAGGCAGCCTACTCTACAATGAGCAGTTCTTC
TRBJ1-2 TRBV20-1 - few CSAVHGNYGYTF TGCAGTGCTGTACACGGCAACTATGGCTACACCTTC
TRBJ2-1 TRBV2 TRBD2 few CASSETIAGGPYDEQFF TGTGCCAGCAGTGAGACAATAGCGGGGGGTCCCTACGATGAGCAGTTCTTC
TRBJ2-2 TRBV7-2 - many CASRLQGHGELFF TGTGCCAGCAGGCTACAGGGTCACGGGGAGCTGTTTTTT
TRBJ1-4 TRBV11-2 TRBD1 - CASSPSPRQGNEKLFF TGTGCCAGCAGCCCCAGCCCCCGACAGGGAAATGAAAAACTGTTTTTT
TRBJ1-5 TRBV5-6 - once CASSRGAGISQPQHF TGTGCCAGCAGCCGGGGGGCCGGGATCAGTCAGCCCCAGCATTTT
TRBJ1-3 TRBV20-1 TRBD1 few CSARPTGVAGNTIYF TGCAGTGCTAGACCTACAGGGGTGGCTGGAAACACCATATATTTT
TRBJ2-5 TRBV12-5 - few CASGLGRTEQETQYF TGTGCTAGTGGTTTGGGCCGGACAGAGCAAGAGACCCAGTACTTC
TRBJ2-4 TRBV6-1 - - CASTKGGYLANNIQYF TGTGCCAGCACCAAAGGGGGGTATCTAGCCAACAACATTCAGTACTTC
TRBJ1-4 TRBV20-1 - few CSARGGQGGEKLFF TGCAGTGCTAGGGGCGGTCAAGGTGGTGAAAAACTGTTTTTT
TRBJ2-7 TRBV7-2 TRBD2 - CASSLGLAGGIHEQYF TGTGCCAGCAGCTTGGGACTAGCGGGGGGTATCCACGAGCAGTACTTC
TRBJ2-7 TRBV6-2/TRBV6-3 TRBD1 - CASTNRDRGSYGQYF TGTGCCAGCACCAACCGGGACAGGGGCTCCTACGGGCAGTACTTC
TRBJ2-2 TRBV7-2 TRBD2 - CASSLYLAGVLNTGELFF TGTGCCAGCAGCTTATACCTAGCGGGGGTCTTGAACACCGGGGAGCTGTTTTTT
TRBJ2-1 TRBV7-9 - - CASSPRGAANEQFF TGTGCCAGCAGCCCACGGGGGGCCGCCAATGAGCAGTTCTTC
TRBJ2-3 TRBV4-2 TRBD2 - CASSRQGLAGATSTDTQYF TGTGCCAGCAGCCGCCAGGGACTAGCGGGGGCCACTAGCACAGATACGCAGTATTTT
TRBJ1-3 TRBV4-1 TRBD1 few CASSQGPTDRGNTIYF TGCGCCAGCAGCCAAGGCCCGACGGACAGGGGAAACACCATATATTTT
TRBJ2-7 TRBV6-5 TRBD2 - CASSSGTSGRGEQYF TGTGCCAGCAGTTCGGGGACTAGCGGTAGGGGAGAGCAGTACTTC
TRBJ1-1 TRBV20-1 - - CSGVRREGTEAFF TGCAGTGGAGTGCGCAGGGAAGGCACTGAAGCTTTCTTT
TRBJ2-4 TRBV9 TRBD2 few CASSVGAGVAKNIQYF TGTGCCAGCAGCGTAGGAGCGGGGGTAGCCAAAAACATTCAGTACTTC
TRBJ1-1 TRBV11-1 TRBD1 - CASSAYRGGNTEAFF TGTGCCAGCAGCGCGTACAGGGGAGGGAACACTGAAGCTTTCTTT
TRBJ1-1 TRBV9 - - CASSVQRGTEAFF TGTGCCAGCAGCGTCCAAAGGGGCACTGAAGCTTTCTTT
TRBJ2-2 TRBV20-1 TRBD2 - CSAPTTSGSSTGELFF TGCAGTGCTCCAACCACTAGCGGGAGTTCTACCGGGGAGCTGTTTTTT
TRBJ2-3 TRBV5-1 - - CASSIPGQGVDTQYF TGCGCCAGCAGCATACCGGGACAAGGGGTAGACACGCAGTATTTT
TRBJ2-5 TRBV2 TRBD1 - CANQGTEQETQYF TGTGCCAACCAAGGGACAGAGCAAGAGACCCAGTACTTC
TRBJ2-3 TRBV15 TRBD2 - CATNVGGSGGTDTQYF TGTGCCACCAATGTCGGGGGTAGCGGGGGCACAGATACGCAGTATTTT
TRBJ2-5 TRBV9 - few CASSVDTGETQYF TGTGCCAGCAGCGTAGACACGGGAGAGACCCAGTACTTC
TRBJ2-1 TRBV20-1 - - CSLGGLANEQFF TGCAGTCTGGGAGGACTGGCGAATGAGCAGTTCTTC
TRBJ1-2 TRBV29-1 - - CSVGSFHYGYTF TGCAGCGTTGGGTCGTTCCACTATGGCTACACCTTC
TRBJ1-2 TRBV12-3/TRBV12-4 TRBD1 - CASSGTGGVRDGYTF TGTGCCAGCAGTGGGACAGGGGGCGTGAGGGATGGCTACACCTTC
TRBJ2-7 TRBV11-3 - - CASSLDGLGLEQYF TGTGCCAGCAGCTTAGATGGCTTGGGGCTGGAGCAGTACTTC
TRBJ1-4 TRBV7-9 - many CASSLRTEKLFF TGTGCCAGCAGCTTACGGACCGAAAAACTGTTTTTT
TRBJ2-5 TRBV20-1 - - CSARETLKVTQYF TGCAGTGCTAGAGAGACGCTGAAAGTGACCCAGTACTTC
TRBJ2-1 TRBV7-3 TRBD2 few CASSLAGNNEQFF TGTGCCAGCAGTCTAGCGGGGAACAATGAGCAGTTCTTC
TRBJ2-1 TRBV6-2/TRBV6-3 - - CASNRRHNEQFF TGTGCCAGCAATCGTAGGCACAATGAGCAGTTCTTC
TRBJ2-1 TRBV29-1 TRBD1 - CSGAGTGGSNEQFF TGCAGCGGCGCGGGGACAGGGGGTAGCAATGAGCAGTTCTTC
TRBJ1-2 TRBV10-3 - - CAISGNDLNYGYTF TGTGCCATCAGTGGTAACGACCTTAACTATGGCTACACCTTC
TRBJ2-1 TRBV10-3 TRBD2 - CAISRQTSGASNEQFF TGTGCCATCAGTCGTCAAACTAGCGGGGCCAGCAATGAGCAGTTCTTC
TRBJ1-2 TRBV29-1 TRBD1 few CSVPAGQGLLGYTF TGCAGCGTCCCAGCGGGACAGGGTCTTTTGGGCTACACCTTC